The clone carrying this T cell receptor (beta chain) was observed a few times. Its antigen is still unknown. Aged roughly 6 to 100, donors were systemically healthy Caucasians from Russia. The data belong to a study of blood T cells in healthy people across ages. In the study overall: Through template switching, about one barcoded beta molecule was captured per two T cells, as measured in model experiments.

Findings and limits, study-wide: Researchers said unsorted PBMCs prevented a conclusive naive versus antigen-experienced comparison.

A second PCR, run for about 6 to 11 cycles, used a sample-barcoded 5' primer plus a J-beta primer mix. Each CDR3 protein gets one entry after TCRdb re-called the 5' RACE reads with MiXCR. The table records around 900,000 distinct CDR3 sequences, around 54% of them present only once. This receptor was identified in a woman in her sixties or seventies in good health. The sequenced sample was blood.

The CDR3 reads CSADRDTSYEQYF. DNA for the CDR3: TGCAGTGCCGACCGGGACACCTCCTACGAGCAGTACTTC. J is TRBJ2-7 and V is TRBV20-1; D might be TRBD1 (6 bases). The germline V and J ends were trimmed by 6 bases and 0 bases, with 12 bases remaining between them. The CDR3 runs to 13 residues. Germline CDR1 and CDR2: DFQATT and SNEGSKA (reference sequence).